This TCR beta chain was documented in a study of human T cells and chemical hapten exposure. One entry per CDR3 protein results from TCRdb running MiXCR on the RACE reads. The data hold around 380,000 distinct CDR3 sequences, with 4% to 5.5% observed a single time. This clonotype was counted many times. What it binds is not known. Notes on the study in general: Those TCRs sitting above 1 in 1000 frequency stayed the same with DPC sensitization. Expanded TCRs clustered into significantly more large CDR3 similarity groups than controls, the analysis revealed.

The CDR3 has 16 residues. V was shortened by 4 bases and J by 0 bases, with 10 bases between the two germline ends. CDR1 and CDR2 from the germline V gene are SGHTA and FQGTGA. As to time point: patch test 1, 2 weeks after DPC sensitization. Noted treatment: therapeutic diphenylcyclopropenone sensitization with weekly scalp DPC. Total RNA was isolated from whole blood that had not been fractionated. This clonotype was obtained from a woman in her forties or fifties with alopecia areata. Some clones in this sample may be carry-over from other donors' samples. The chain links TRBV7-3 to TRBJ2-6, with D perhaps matching TRBD1 (6 bases). Sample: whole blood, taken in connection with sensitization to the hapten diphenylcyclopropenone (DPC). The CDR3 DNA reads TGTGCCAGCAGCTCCGGACAGCCCTCTGGGGCCAACGTCCTGACTTTC. This translates into CASSSGQPSGANVLTF.